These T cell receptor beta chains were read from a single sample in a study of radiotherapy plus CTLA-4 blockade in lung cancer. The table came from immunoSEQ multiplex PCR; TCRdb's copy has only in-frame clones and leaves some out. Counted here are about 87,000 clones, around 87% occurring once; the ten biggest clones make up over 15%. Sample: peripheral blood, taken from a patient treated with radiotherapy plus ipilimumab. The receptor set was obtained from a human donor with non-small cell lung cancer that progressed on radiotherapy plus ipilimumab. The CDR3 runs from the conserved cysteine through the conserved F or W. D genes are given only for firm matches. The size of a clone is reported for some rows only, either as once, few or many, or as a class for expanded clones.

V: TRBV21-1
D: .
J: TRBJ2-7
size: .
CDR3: CASNSTGVEQYF
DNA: TGTGCCAGCAACTCGACAGGGGTCGAGCAGTACTTC

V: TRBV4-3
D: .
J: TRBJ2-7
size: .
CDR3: CASSQRPWDHWEQYF
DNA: TGCGCCAGCAGCCAACGTCCTTGGGATCACTGGGAGCAGTACTTC

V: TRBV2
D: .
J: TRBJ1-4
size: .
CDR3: CASSPGRGTEKLFF
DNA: TGTGCCAGCAGTCCTGGACGGGGAACTGAAAAACTGTTTTTT

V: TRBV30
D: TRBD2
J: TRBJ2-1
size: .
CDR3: CAWSGGLYNEQFF
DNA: TGTGCCTGGAGTGGGGGACTATACAATGAGCAGTTCTTC

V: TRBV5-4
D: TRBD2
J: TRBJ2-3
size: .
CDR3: CASSSSTSGNTDTQYF
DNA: TGTGCCAGCAGCTCTTCGACTAGCGGGAACACAGATACGCAGTATTTT

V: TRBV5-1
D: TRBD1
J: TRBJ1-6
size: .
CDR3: CASSELQGGNSPLHF
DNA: TGCGCCAGCAGCGAGTTACAGGGGGGGAATTCACCCCTCCACTTT

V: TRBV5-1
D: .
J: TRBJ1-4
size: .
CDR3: CASSLEPGPATNEKLFF
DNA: TGCGCCAGCAGCTTGGAACCGGGACCTGCAACTAATGAAAAACTGTTTTTT

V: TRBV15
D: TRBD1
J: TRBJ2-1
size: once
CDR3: CATSRGDRVHNEQFF
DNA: TGTGCCACCAGCAGAGGGGACAGGGTGCACAATGAGCAGTTCTTC

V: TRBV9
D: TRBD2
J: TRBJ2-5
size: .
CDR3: CASNVAGGQGETQYF
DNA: TGTGCCAGCAATGTCGCGGGGGGCCAGGGAGAGACCCAGTACTTC

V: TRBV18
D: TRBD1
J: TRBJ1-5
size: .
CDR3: CASSPSTGGSSNQPQHF
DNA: TGTGCCAGCTCACCATCGACAGGGGGCAGCAGCAATCAGCCCCAGCATTTT

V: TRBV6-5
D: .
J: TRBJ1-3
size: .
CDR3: CASSLTGTLSTIYF
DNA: TGTGCCAGCAGCCTAACCGGGACACTTTCCACCATATATTTT

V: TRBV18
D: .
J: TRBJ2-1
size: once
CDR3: CASSRRTTQTDNEQFF
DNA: TGTGCCAGCTCACGGAGGACAACCCAAACCGACAATGAGCAGTTCTTC

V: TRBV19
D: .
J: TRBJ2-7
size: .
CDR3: CASIIPGRPYEQYF
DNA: TGTGCCAGTATCATACCGGGACGACCCTACGAGCAGTACTTC

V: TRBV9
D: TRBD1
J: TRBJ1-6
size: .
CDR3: CASSSRDSSSPLHF
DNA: TGTGCCAGCAGCTCCAGGGACAGTTCTTCACCCCTCCACTTT

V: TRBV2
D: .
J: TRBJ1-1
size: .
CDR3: CASKRYRDGIEAFF
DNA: TGTGCCAGCAAACGGTACAGGGACGGGATTGAAGCTTTCTTT

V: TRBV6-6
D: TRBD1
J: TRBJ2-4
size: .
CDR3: CASRTGTGGNIQYF
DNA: TGTGCCAGCAGGACCGGGACAGGGGGCAACATTCAGTACTTC

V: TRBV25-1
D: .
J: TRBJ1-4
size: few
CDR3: CASGTGFPNEKLFF
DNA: TGTGCCAGCGGAACGGGGTTTCCTAATGAAAAACTGTTTTTT

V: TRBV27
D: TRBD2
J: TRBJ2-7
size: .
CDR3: CASSRTSGKVYEQYF
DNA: TGTGCCAGCAGCCGCACTAGCGGGAAGGTCTACGAGCAGTACTTC

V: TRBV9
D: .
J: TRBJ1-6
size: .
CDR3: CASSVGGSSFNSPLHF
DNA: TGTGCCAGCAGCGTAGGAGGGTCTTCTTTTAATTCACCCCTCCACTTT

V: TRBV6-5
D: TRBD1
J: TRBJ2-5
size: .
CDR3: CASSLDWDRKTQYF
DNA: TGTGCCAGCAGTTTAGACTGGGACAGAAAGACCCAGTACTTC

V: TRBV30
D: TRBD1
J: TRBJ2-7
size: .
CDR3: CAWTLGTGPYEQYF
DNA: TGTGCCTGGACCCTAGGGACAGGGCCCTACGAGCAGTACTTC

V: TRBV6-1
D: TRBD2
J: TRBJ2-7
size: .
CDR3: CASSEVGGGWYEQYF
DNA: TGTGCCAGCAGTGAGGTCGGGGGGGGGTGGTACGAGCAGTACTTC

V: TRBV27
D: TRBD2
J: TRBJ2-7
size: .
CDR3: CASAGANNYEQYF
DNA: TGTGCCAGCGCGGGAGCCAACAACTACGAGCAGTACTTC

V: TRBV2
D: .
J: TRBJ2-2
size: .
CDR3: CASSGLREDTGELFF
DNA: TGTGCCAGCAGTGGGCTCAGGGAGGACACCGGGGAGCTGTTTTTT

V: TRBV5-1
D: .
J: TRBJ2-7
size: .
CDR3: CASSLKTGTPYEQYF
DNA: TGCGCCAGCAGCTTAAAAACCGGGACACCATACGAGCAGTACTTC

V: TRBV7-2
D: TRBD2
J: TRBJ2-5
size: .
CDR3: CASSSGLAQETQYF
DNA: TGTGCCAGCAGCTCGGGACTAGCACAGGAGACCCAGTACTTC

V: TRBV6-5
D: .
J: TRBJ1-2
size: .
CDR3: CASSDGRGTYGYTF
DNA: TGTGCCAGCAGTGATGGCCGGGGGACCTATGGCTACACCTTC

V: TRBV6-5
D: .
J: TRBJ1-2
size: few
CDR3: CASSYGGKNYGYTF
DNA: TGTGCCAGCAGTTACGGGGGGAAGAACTATGGCTACACCTTC

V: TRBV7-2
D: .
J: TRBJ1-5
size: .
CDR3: CASSLSSPPKDTSQHF
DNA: TGTGCCAGCAGCTTAAGTAGCCCACCCAAGGACACGTCCCAGCATTTT

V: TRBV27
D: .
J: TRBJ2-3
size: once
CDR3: CASSQSTDTQYF
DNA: TGTGCCAGCAGTCAGAGCACAGATACGCAGTATTTT

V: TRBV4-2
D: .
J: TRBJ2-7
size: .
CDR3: CASSQDVYLLEQYF
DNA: TGTGCCAGCAGCCAAGATGTCTACCTACTGGAGCAGTACTTC

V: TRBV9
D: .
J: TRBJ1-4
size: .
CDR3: CASSANTGIGEKLFF
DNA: TGTGCCAGCAGCGCAAATACAGGGATAGGTGAAAAACTGTTTTTT

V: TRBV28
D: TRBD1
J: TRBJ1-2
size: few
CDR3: CASNLQGAGGYTF
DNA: TGTGCCAGCAACCTCCAGGGGGCGGGGGGCTACACCTTC

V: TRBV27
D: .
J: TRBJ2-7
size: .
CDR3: CASSPYTDSRSYEQYF
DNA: TGTGCCAGCAGTCCCTACACCGACAGCCGCTCCTACGAGCAGTACTTC

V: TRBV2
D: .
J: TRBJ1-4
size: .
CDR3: CASNVWGGEKLFF
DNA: TGTGCCAGCAACGTCTGGGGGGGTGAAAAACTGTTTTTT

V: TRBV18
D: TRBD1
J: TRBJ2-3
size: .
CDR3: CASSTTGVEDTQYF
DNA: TGTGCCAGCTCGACAACAGGGGTAGAAGATACGCAGTATTTT

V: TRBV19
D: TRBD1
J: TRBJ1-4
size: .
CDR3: CASSIYGTGNEKLFF
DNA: TGTGCCAGTAGTATATATGGGACAGGGAATGAAAAACTGTTTTTT

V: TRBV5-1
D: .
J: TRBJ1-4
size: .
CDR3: CASSLVAGIEKLFF
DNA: TGCGCCAGCAGCTTGGTGGCAGGAATAGAAAAACTGTTTTTT

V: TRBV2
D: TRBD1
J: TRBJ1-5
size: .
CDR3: CASSSGQGNQPQHF
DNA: TGTGCCAGCAGTTCTGGACAGGGCAATCAGCCCCAGCATTTT

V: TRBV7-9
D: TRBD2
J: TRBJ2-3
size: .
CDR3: CASRPSGRALSEDTDTQYF
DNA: TGTGCCAGCAGACCTAGCGGGAGGGCCCTTTCCGAGGACACAGATACGCAGTATTTT

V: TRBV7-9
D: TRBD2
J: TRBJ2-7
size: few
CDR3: CASSLGASGVYEQYF
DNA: TGTGCCAGCAGCTTAGGGGCTAGCGGGGTCTACGAGCAGTACTTC

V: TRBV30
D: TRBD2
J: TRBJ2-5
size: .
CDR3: CAWATGSGEETQYF
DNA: TGTGCCTGGGCGACCGGTAGCGGGGAGGAGACCCAGTACTTC

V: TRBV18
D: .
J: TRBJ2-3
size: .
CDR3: CASSSQELNTDTQYF
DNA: TGTGCCAGCTCTTCGCAGGAACTTAACACAGATACGCAGTATTTT

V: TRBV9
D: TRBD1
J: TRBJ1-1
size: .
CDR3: CASSVTGGGVGTEAFF
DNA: TGTGCCAGCAGCGTCACAGGGGGCGGGGTGGGCACTGAAGCTTTCTTT

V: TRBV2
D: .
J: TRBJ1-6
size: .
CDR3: CASRGNSPLHF
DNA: TGTGCCAGCAGGGGCAATTCACCCCTCCACTTT

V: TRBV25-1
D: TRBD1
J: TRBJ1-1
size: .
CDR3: CASTGQGRAAAEAFF
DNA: TGTGCCAGCACAGGACAGGGAAGAGCTGCCGCTGAAGCTTTCTTT

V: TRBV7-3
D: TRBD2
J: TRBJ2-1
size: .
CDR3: CASSLVSGGAYNEQFF
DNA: TGTGCCAGCAGCTTAGTATCGGGAGGCGCCTACAATGAGCAGTTCTTC

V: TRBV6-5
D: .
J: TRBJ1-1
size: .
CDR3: CASSWQGNTEAFF
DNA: TGTGCCAGCAGCTGGCAGGGGAACACTGAAGCTTTCTTT

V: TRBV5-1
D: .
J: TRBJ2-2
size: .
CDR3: CASSPQGVGNGELFF
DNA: TGCGCCAGCAGCCCCCAAGGAGTGGGCAATGGGGAGCTGTTTTTT

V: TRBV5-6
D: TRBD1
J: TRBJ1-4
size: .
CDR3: CASSAQGAGEKLFF
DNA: TGTGCCAGCAGCGCTCAGGGGGCCGGTGAAAAACTGTTTTTT

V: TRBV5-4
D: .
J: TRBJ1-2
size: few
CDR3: CASSLDGQSYGYTF
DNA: TGTGCCAGCAGCTTGGACGGACAGAGCTATGGCTACACCTTC

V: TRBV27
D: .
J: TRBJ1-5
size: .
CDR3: CASSFGASNQPQHF
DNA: TGTGCCAGCAGTTTTGGGGCCAGCAATCAGCCCCAGCATTTT

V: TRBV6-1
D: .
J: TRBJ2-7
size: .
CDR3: CASTADRAYYEQYF
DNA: TGTGCCAGCACTGCAGACAGAGCGTACTACGAGCAGTACTTC

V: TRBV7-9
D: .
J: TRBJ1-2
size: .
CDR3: CASSLGLEGYTF
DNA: TGTGCCAGCAGCTTAGGGTTGGAAGGCTACACCTTC

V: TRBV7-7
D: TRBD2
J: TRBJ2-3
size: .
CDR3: CASSLGTSGSTDTQYF
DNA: TGTGCTAGCAGCTTAGGGACTAGCGGGAGCACAGATACGCAGTATTTT

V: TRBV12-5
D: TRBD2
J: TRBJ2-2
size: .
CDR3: CASVRGANTGELFF
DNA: TGTGCTAGTGTTCGGGGGGCGAACACCGGGGAGCTGTTTTTT

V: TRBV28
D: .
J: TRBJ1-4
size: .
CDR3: CATCGRPGELFF
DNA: TGTGCCACGTGTGGCAGGCCGGGGGAACTGTTTTTT

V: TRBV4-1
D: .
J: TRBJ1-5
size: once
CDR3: CASSHAGGVYSNQPQHF
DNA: TGCGCCAGCAGCCATGCGGGCGGGGTCTATAGCAATCAGCCCCAGCATTTT

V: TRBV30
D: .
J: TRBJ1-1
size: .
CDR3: CAWRLLGGPGNTEAFF
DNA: TGTGCCTGGAGGCTACTGGGGGGTCCCGGGAACACTGAAGCTTTCTTT